The clone carrying this TCR beta chain was counted between two and nine times. What it binds is unknown. 13 Jbeta primers and 60 Vbeta primers were used for the PCR. Assay: immunoSEQ multiplex PCR; the TCRdb copy retains only in-frame clones and omits some. The profile shows roughly 130,000 clones, roughly 68% of them singletons. V lost 3 bases and J lost 5, with 8 bases in between. Per germline, CDR1 LGHNA and CDR2 YSLEER. The CDR3 runs to 13 residues. This entry comes from a study of cytomegalovirus exposure and HLA in healthy donors. Study-level results: Most of the TCR beta V segments (in an earlier analysis) were productive either about 87% or about 30% of the time. Versus the roughly 700-donor mean, an Asian-associated ancestry cluster reportedly showed fewer N-insertions in a later analysis.

The sample consisted of PBMCs. The sequence came from a woman between 45 and 60 years old in good health and CMV-seropositive. This chain connects TRBV4-3 to TRBJ1-5; D is unclear. The CDR3 sequence is CASSQGGHQPQHF. CDR3 DNA: TGCGCCAGCAGCCAGGGAGGGCATCAGCCCCAGCATTTT.